This T cell receptor beta chain was recorded in a study of early stage breast cancer tumors (dated by TCRdb to about 2017). The study in broad terms: Of the roughly 17 invasive breast tumors, about 13 were found to be estrogen receptor-positive, progesterone receptor-positive and HER2-negative. Of the 12 ER+/PR+/HER2- tumors, eight were classified as invasive ductal carcinomas and four as invasive lobular carcinomas. A read coverage of roughly 10-fold per sample was achieved on average. Across all samples, 2,651,842 templates representing 1 million or so unique clonotypes were detected.

Concerning this clone: The antigen this receptor binds is unknown. Base qualities are missing; no much larger clone stands one base away.

The study profiled bulk TCR beta-chain repertoires in matched peripheral blood, tumor and adjacent normal breast tissue taken from some 15 patients with early-stage breast cancer. Before surgery, roughly 5-11 mL of whole blood was collected into EDTA tubes and then processed within 2 hours. Peripheral blood mononuclear cells were isolated by Ficoll-Paque centrifugation in SepMate-50 tubes. PBMCs were cryopreserved in about 90% FBS with about 10% DMSO in aliquots of roughly 2 to 4.5 million cells and stored in liquid nitrogen. Genomic DNA was extracted with the Qiagen AllPrep DNA/RNA Mini kit. What the research found in general, with its limitations: Greater similarity was observed between blood and normal breast repertoires than between blood and tumor repertoires, and tumor was distinguished from normal in about 85% of the 16 patients when each tissue was compared with blood. About 2.7-fold higher T cell density and higher clonality were observed in tumors than in adjacent normal breast tissue. Enriched TCRB sequences shared across patients were mostly commonly generated sequences, unlikely to play an important role in the tumor microenvironment. Because the cohort was small, analysis by tumor subtype was not possible. Chain pairing and functional markers such as CD4, CD8 and FOXP3 were not captured by bulk genomic DNA sequencing of unsorted cells.

Every sample was amplified as two independent genomic DNA replicates, using 0.5 ug for blood and about 1.6 ug for tumor or normal breast. TCRB sequencing of genomic DNA was carried out with the ImmunoSeq Intro kit according to the manufacturer's instructions. Multiplex PCR was run for around 28 cycles using proprietary primers and spike-in control sequences for absolute quantification. Single-end 150-bp reads were used to sequence an 87-bp fragment spanning the CDR3 and the flanking V and J genes. Each lane of an Illumina MiSeq running version 3.0 chemistry carried seven multiplexed samples, with two replicates apiece. Turning to the authors' computational methods: The vendor's proprietary pipeline handled the raw data processing, merging both replicates into a single result for each sample. Clonotypes were defined as productive rearrangements sharing the V-gene family, CDR3 amino acid sequence and J-gene segment. Clonality was computed as 1 minus the normalized Shannon entropy (Pielou evenness) of TCRB abundances. T cell density was estimated as total templates divided by the number of input cells, with the number of input cells inferred from the DNA input amount. Recon with default parameters was used to estimate total repertoire diversity and clonality. Clonotypes with over 0.1% abundance in tumor and at least 32-fold higher abundance in tumor than in normal breast were defined as tumor-enriched. TCRdb mirrors the immuneACCESS table, restricted to in-frame sequences. Some clones are absent from its copies; in checked studies, under half trace to an unresolved V gene, and the reason for the others is unknown. The DNA was the basis for D and trimming; V, J and clone size are from that table. Recorded for this sample are tens of thousands of clones; approximately 79% of them occurred a single time. Roughly 3% of the sample is taken by the ten largest.

CDR1 and CDR2 were assigned from the germline V gene as SGHVS and FQNEAQ. The CDR3, cysteine through phenylalanine, is 14 amino acids long. Only the CDR3 DNA is retained, 42 bases long and in frame from the first base. Relative to germline, V is 3 bases shorter and J is 5 bases shorter, with 14 bases between their ends. Here the chain combines TRBV7-8 and TRBJ2-7; the D region possibly corresponds to TRBD1 (5 bases align). The sample taken for sequencing was blood. The TCR comes from a person between 55 and 69 years old with breast cancer. The CDR3 protein is CASSFGQGSDEQYF. The DNA reads TGTGCCAGCAGCTTTGGGCAGGGTAGTGACGAGCAGTACTTC.